The 5 T cell receptor beta chains reported below all come from one sample, sequenced in a study of control samples from healthy donors and cancer patients. Sequencing used immunoSEQ multiplex PCR; TCRdb keeps in-frame clones, though not all of them. The sample has 170,000 or so clones, around 90% seen once. Sequencing was carried out using blood. The source is a woman aged 50 to 65 in good health.

The chain employs TRBV15 and TRBJ1-1; 9 bases agree with TRBD1. V was clipped by 0 bases and J by 0 bases; unmatched bases: 8. In germline, CDR1 is LNHNV, CDR2 YYDKDF (reference sequence). The CDR3 consists of 18 residues. Here the CDR3 DNA reads TGTGCCACCAGCAGAGATCCCGGGACAGGGCCGGTGAACACTGAAGCTTTCTTT. This encodes CATSRDPGTGPVNTEAFF.

The chain employs TRBV5-1 and TRBJ1-3; no firm D call. V lost 1 base and J 0 bases, leaving 11 bases between the germline ends. The CDR3 totals 16 residues. The germline gives CDR1 SGHRS, CDR2 YFSETQ. The CDR3: CASSLSSLDSGNTIYF. Here the CDR3 DNA reads TGCGCCAGCAGCTTGTCCTCCCTGGACTCTGGAAACACCATATATTTT.

The rearrangement joins TRBV6-1 to TRBJ2-5, with D uncertain. Deletions cut 2 bases from V and 6 bases from J, with 10 bases between. Germline CDR1 reads MNHNS; CDR2 reads SASEGT. This CDR3 is built from 13 residues. This CDR3 is CASSERFGQTQYF. As DNA, the CDR3 is TGTGCCAGCAGTGAAAGGTTCGGGCAGACCCAGTACTTC.

This rearrangement joins TRBV6-1 to TRBJ2-5; 7 positions match TRBD1. V shed 1 base and J 5 bases; nucleotides not matched to a gene: 4. The CDR3 covers 14 residues. The germline V gene encodes CDR1 MNHNS and CDR2 SASEGT. The CDR3 spells CASSEGPGQETQYF. In DNA, the CDR3 is TGTGCCAGCAGTGAAGGGCCGGGACAGGAGACCCAGTACTTC.

This chain links TRBV19 with TRBJ1-3; 7 bases are shared with TRBD1. This CDR3 contains 14 residues. Germline V gene data show CDR1 as LNHDA and CDR2 as SQIVND (reference sequence). The J segment lost 5 bases and the V segment lost 5 bases, leaving 6 bases of the junction unmatched. CDR3 sequence reads: CASSSGQARNTIYF. DNA of the CDR3: TGTGCCAGTAGTTCAGGACAGGCGCGAAACACCATATATTTT.